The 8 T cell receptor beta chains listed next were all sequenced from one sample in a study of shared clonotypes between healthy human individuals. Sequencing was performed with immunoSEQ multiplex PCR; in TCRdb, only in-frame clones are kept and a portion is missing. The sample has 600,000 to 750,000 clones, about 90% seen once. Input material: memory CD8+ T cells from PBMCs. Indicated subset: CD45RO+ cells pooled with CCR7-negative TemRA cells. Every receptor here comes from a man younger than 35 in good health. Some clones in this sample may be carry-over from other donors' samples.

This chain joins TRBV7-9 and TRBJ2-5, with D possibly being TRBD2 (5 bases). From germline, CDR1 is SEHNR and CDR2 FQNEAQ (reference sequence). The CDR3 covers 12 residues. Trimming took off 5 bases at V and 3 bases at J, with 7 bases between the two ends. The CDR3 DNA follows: TGTGCCAGCAGCCGGGGAAAAGAGACCCAGTACTTC. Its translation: CASSRGKETQYF.

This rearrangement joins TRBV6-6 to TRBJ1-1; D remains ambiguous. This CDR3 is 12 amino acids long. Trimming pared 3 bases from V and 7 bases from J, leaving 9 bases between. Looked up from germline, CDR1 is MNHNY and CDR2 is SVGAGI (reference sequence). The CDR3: CASSYWRGEAFF. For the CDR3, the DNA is TGTGCCAGCAGTTATTGGAGAGGTGAAGCTTTCTTT.

Here the CDR3 reads CASSLSRGRFMNTEAFF. The CDR3 DNA sequence: TGTGCCAGCAGTTTATCGAGAGGGAGATTTATGAACACTGAAGCTTTCTTT. The chain is built from TRBV27 and TRBJ1-1; D not certain. The germline gives CDR1 MNHEY, CDR2 SMNVEV (reference sequence). V was shortened by 0 bases and J by 0 bases, with 14 bases between the two germline ends. The CDR3 consists of 17 residues.

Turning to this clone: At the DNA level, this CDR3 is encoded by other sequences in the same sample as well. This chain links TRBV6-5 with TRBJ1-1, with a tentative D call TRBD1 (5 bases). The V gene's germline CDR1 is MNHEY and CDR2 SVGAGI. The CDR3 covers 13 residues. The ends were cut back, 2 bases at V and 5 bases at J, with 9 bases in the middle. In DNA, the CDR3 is TGTGCCAGCAGTTACATGGGGGGTACTGAAGCTTTCTTT. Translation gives CASSYMGGTEAFF.

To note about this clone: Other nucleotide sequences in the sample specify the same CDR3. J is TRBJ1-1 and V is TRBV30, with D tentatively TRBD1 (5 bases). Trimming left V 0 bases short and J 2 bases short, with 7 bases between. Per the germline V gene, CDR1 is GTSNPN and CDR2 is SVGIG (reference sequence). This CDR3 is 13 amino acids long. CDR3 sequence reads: CAWSVGGNTEAFF. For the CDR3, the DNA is TGTGCCTGGAGTGTCGGGGGAAACACTGAAGCTTTCTTT.

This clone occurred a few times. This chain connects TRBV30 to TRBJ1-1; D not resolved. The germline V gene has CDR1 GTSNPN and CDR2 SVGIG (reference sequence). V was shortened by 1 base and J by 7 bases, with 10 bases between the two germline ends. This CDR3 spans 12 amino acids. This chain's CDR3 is CAWSEGFYEAFF. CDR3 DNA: TGTGCCTGGAGTGAAGGGTTTTATGAAGCTTTCTTT.

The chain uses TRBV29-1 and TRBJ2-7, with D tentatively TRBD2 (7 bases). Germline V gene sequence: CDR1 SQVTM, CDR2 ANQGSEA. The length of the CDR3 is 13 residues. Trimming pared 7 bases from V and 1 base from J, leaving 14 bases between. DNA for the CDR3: TGCAGCGGGCGAGGGGGGGGATCCTACGAGCAGTACTTC. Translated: CSGRGGGSYEQYF.

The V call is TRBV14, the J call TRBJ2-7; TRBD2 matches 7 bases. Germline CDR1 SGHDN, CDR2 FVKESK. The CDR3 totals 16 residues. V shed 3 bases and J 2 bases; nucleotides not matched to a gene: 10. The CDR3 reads CASSHRPAGRPYEQYF. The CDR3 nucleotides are TGTGCCAGCAGCCACCGTCCAGCGGGACGACCCTACGAGCAGTACTTC.